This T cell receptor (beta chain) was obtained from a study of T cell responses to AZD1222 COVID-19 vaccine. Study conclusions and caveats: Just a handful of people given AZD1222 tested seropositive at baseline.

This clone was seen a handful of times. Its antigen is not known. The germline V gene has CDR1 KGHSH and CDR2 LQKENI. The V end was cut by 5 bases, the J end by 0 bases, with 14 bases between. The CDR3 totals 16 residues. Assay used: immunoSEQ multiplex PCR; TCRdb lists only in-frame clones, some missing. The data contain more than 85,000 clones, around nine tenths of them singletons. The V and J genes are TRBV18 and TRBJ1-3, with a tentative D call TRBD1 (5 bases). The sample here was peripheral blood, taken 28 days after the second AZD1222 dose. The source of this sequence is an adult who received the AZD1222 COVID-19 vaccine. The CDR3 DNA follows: TGTGCCAGCTCATCGACGGGGGTTACCTCTGGAAACACCATATATTTT. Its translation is CASSSTGVTSGNTIYF. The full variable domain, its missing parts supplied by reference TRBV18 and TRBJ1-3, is NAGVMQNPRHLVRRRGQEARLRCSPMKGHSHVYWYRQLPEEGLKFMVYLQKENIIDESGMPKERFSAEFPKEGPSILRIQQVVRGDSAAYFCASSSTGVTSGNTIYFGEGSWLTVV.